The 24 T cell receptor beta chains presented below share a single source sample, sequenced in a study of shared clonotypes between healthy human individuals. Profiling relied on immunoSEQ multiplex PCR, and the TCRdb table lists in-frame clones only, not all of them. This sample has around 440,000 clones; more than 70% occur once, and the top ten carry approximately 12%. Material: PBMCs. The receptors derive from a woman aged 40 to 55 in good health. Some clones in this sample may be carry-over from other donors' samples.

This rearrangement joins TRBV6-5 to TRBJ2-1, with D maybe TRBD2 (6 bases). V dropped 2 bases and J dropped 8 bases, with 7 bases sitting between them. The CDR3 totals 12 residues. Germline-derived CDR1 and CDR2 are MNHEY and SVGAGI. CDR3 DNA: TGTGCCAGCAGTTACGGCGGGGATGAGCAGTTCTTC. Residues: CASSYGGDEQFF.

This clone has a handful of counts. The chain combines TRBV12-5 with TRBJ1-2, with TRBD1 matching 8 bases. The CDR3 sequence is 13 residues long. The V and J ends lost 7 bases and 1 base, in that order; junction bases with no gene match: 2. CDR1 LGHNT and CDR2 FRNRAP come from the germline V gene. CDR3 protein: CASAGQGNYGYTF. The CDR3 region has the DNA TGTGCTAGTGCCGGACAGGGTAACTATGGCTACACCTTC.

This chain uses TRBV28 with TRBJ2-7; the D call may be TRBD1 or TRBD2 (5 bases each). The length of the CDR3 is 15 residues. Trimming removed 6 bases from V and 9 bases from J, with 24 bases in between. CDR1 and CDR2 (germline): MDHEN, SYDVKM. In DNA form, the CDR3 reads TGTGCCAGCAGCCCTCCGGGACCCATGCCTCGCGGGCAGTACTTC. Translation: CASSPPGPMPRGQYF.

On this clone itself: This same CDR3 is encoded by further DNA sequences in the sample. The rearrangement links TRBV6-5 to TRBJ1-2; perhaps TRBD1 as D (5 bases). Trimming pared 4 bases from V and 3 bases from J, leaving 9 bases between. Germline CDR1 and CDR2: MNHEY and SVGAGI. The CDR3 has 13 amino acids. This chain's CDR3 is CASSLDRDYGYTF. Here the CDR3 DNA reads TGTGCCAGCAGTTTAGACAGAGACTATGGCTACACCTTC.

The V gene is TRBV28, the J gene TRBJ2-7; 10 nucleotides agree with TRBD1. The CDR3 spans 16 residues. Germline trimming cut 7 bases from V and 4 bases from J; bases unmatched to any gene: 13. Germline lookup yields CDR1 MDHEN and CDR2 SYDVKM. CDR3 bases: TGTGCCAGCACGGGACAGGGGTCCCCCGCGGTATACGAGCAGTACTTC. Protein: CASTGQGSPAVYEQYF.

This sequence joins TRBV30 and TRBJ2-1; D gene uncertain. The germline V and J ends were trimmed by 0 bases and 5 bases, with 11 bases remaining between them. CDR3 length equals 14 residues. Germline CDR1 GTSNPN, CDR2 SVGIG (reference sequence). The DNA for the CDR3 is TGTGCCTGGAGTGTACTATTACTGAACAATGAGCAGTTCTTC. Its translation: CAWSVLLLNNEQFF.

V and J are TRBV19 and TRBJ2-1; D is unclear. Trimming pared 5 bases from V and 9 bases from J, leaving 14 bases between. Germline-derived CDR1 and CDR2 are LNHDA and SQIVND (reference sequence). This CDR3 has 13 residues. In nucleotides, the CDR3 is TGTGCCAGTAGTCAAAGGACCGTAGGTGAGCAGTTCTTC. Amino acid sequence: CASSQRTVGEQFF.

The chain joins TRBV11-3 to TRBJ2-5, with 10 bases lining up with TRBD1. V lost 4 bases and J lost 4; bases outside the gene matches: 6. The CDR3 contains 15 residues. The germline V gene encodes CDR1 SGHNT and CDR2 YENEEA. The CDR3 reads CASSSRTGGRETQYF. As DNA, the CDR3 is TGTGCCAGCAGCTCTCGGACAGGGGGAAGAGAGACCCAGTACTTC.

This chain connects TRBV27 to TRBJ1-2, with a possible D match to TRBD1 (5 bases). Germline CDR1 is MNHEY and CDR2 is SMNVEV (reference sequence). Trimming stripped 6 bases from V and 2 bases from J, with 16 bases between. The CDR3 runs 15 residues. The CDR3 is CASSSPRDGNYGYTF. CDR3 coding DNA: TGTGCCAGCAGCTCCCCCCGGGACGGGAACTATGGCTACACCTTC.

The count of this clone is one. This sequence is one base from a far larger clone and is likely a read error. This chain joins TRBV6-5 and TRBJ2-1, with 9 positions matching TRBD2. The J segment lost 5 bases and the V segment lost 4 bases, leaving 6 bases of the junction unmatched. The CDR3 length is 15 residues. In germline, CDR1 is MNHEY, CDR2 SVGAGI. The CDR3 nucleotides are TGTGCCAGCAGTTGCCACACTAGCGGGCACAATGAGCAGTTCTTC. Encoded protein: CASSCHTSGHNEQFF.

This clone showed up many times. The CDR3 DNA sequence: TGTGCCAGCAGTTTGGGAGGCGGAATGGCCCAGCATTTT. Translating it yields CASSLGGGMAQHF. The chain links TRBV27 to TRBJ1-5; D is ambiguous. CDR1 and CDR2 (germline): MNHEY, SMNVEV (reference sequence). V lost 3 bases and J 11 bases, leaving 14 bases between the germline ends. This CDR3 spans 13 amino acids.

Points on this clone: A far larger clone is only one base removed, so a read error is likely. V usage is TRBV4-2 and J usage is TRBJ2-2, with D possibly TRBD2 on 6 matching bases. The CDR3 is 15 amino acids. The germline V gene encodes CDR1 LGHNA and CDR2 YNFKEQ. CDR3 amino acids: CASSQDHGSTGELVF. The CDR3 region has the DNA TGTGCCAGCAGCCAAGATCACGGGAGTACCGGGGAGCTGGTTTTT.

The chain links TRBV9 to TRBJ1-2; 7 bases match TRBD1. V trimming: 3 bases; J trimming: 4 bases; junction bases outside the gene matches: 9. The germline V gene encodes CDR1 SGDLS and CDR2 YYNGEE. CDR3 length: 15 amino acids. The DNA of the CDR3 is TGTGCCAGCAGCGCGCAGGGGGGGGCTGGCTATGGCTACACCTTC. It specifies CASSAQGGAGYGYTF.

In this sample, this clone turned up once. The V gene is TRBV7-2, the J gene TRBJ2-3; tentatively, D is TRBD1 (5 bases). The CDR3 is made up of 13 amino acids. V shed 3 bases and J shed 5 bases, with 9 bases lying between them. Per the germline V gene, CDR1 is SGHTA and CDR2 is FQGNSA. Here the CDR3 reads CASSFAGLDTQYF. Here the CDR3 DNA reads TGTGCCAGCAGCTTCGCAGGGCTAGATACGCAGTATTTT. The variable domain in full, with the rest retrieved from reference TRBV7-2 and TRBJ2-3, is GAGVSQSPSNKVTEKGKDVELRCDPISGHTALYWYRQSLGQGLEFLIYFQGNSAPDKSGLPSDRFSAERTGGSVSTLTIQRTQQEDSAVYLCASSFAGLDTQYFGPGTRLTVL.

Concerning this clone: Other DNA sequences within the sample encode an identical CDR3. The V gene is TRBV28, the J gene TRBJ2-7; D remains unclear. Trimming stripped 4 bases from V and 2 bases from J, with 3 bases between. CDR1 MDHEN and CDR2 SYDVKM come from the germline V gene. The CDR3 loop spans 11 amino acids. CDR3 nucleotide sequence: TGTGCCAGCAGTTCTCCCTACGAGCAGTACTTC. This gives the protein CASSSPYEQYF.

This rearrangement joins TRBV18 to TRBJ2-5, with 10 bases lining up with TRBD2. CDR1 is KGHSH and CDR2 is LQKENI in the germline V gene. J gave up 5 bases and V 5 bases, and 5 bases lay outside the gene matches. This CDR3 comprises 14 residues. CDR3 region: CASSTAGGRETQYF. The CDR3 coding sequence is TGTGCCAGCTCAACAGCGGGAGGGAGGGAGACCCAGTACTTC.

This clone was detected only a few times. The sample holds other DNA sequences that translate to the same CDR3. The CDR3 nucleotides are TGTGCCAGCAGTGAAGTAGCGGGAGAGGTGGAGACCCAGTACTTC. It yields the protein CASSEVAGEVETQYF. The gene calls are TRBV2 and TRBJ2-5; 9 positions match TRBD2. The V and J ends lost 1 base and 5 bases, in that order; junction bases with no gene match: 5. Germline loops: CDR1 SNHLY, CDR2 FYNNEI. The CDR3 totals 15 residues.

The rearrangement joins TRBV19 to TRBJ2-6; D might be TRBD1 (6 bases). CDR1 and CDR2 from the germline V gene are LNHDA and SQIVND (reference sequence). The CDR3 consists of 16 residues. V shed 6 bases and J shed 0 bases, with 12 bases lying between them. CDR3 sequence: CASRGSQGSGANVLTF. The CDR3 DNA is TGTGCCAGTAGGGGCTCACAGGGCTCTGGGGCCAACGTCCTGACTTTC.

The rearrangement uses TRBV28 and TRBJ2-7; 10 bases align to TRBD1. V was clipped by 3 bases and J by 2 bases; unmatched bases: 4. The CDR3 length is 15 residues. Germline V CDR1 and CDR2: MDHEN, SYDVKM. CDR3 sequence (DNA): TGTGCCAGCAGTTTTTGGGACAGGGGAACCTACGAGCAGTACTTC. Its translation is CASSFWDRGTYEQYF.

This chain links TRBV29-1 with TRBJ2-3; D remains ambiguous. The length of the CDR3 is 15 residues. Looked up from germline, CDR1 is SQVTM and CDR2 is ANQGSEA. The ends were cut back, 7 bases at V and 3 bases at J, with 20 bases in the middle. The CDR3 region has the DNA TGCAGCGCTCCGGTGACTTCCCTTAATACAGATACGCAGTATTTT. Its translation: CSAPVTSLNTDTQYF.

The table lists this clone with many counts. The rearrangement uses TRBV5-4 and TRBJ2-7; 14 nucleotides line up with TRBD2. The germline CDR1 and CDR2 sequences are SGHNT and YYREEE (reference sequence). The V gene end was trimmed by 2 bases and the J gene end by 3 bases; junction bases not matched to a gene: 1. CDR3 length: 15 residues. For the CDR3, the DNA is TGTGCCAGCAGCTTTGGGACTAGCGGGAGCTACGAGCAGTACTTC. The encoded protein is CASSFGTSGSYEQYF.

CDR3 DNA: TGTGCCAGCAGATCTAACACTGAAGCTTTCTTT. This codes for CASRSNTEAFF. The chain carries TRBV27 and TRBJ1-1; D is undetermined. This CDR3 is built from 11 residues. The germline gives CDR1 MNHEY, CDR2 SMNVEV (reference sequence). Trimming took off 6 bases at V and 2 bases at J, with 4 bases between the two ends.

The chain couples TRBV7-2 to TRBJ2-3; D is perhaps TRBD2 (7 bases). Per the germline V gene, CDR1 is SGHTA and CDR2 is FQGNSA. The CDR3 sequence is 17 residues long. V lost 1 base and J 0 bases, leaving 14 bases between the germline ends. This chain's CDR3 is CASSLGRGGSSTDTQYF. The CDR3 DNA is TGTGCCAGCAGCTTAGGGAGGGGGGGGTCTAGCACAGATACGCAGTATTTT.

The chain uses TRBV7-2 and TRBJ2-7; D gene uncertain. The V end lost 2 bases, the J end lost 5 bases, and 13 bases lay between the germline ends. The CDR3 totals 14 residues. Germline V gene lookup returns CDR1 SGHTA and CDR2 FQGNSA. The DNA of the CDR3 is TGTGCCAGCAGCTTATCGTTAGGGTCGGACGAGCAGTACTTC. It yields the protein CASSLSLGSDEQYF.